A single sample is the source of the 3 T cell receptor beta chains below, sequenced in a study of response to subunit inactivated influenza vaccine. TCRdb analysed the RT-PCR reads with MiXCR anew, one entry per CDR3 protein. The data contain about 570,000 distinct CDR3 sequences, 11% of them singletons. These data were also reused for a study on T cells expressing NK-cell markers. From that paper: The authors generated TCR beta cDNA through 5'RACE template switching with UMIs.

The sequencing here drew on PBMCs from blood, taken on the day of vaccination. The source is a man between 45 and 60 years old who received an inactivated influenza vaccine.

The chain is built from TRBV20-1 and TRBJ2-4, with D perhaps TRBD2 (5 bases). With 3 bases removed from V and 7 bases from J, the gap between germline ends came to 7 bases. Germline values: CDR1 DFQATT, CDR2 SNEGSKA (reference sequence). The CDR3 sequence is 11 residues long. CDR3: CSASGNNIQYF. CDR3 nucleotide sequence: TGCAGTGCTAGCGGGAACAACATTCAGTACTTC.

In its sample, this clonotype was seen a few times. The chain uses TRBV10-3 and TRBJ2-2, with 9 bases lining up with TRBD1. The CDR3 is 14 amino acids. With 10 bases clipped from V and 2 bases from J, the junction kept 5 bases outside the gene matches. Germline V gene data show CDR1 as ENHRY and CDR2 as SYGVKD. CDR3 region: CATGQGENTGELFF. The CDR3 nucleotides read TGTGCCACGGGACAGGGTGAAAACACCGGGGAGCTGTTTTTT.

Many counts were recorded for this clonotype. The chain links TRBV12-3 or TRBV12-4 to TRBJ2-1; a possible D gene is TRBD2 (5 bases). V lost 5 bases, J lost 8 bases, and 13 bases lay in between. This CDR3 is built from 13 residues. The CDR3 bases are TGTGCCAGCAGTCCTTTCCGGGGAGATGAGCAGTTCTTC. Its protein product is CASSPFRGDEQFF.